This paragraph reports one T cell receptor (beta chain). Antigen specificity is unknown. The data derive from a study of T-cell reconstitution after alpha-beta-depleted transplantation in children. Study-wide points: Some patients' high day-60 TCRbeta diversity was attributed to recipient cells surviving conditioning. One year after transplant, T-cell counts and diversity came mostly from newly produced T cells. Several hundred graft clones that had expanded were reportedly the source of alpha-beta T cells about two months after transplant.

Germline V gene lookup returns CDR1 SGDLS and CDR2 YYNGEE. The CDR3 loop spans 15 amino acids. V dropped 4 bases and J dropped 2; count of bases not matched to a gene: 9. It was with unique molecular identifiers that the TCRbeta library was prepared. One entry per CDR3 protein, called by TCRdb with MiXCR from the PCR reads. The table shows 500,000 to 650,000 distinct CDR3 sequences, with about an eighth occurring only once. The sequence was obtained from a male patient under 18 who had a stem cell transplant for acute myeloid leukemia, so the T cells may come from the graft donor. The gene calls are TRBV9 and TRBJ2-7; 7 bases fit TRBD1. Source: PBMCs, mostly from graft donor cells, taken 360 days after TCRalphabeta/CD19-depleted stem cell transplant. CDR3 nucleotides: TGTGCCAGCAGCCCCCAGACAGGGCACACCTACGAGCAGTACTTC. This codes for CASSPQTGHTYEQYF. The complete variable domain, with remaining parts taken from reference TRBV9 and TRBJ2-7, reads DSGVTQTPKHLITATGQRVTLRCSPRSGDLSVYWYQQSLDQGLQFLIQYYNGEERAKGNILERFSAQQFPDLHSELNLSSLELGDSALYFCASSPQTGHTYEQYFGPGTRLTVT.